The clone carrying this TCR beta chain was picked up one time. Its ends do not fully match the called genes, so a read error is possible. This sample stems from a study of TIL therapy for anti-PD-1-resistant metastatic lung cancer. Sequencing used immunoSEQ v3. The repertoire was sequenced with immunoSEQ multiplex PCR; TCRdb's copy has only in-frame clones and lacks some. The table records tens of thousands of clones, roughly 84% of them present only once. Germline V gives CDR1 DFQATT, CDR2 SNEGSKA (reference sequence). There are 10 residues in the CDR3. Time point defined: pre-treatment sample, taken before nivolumab and TIL therapy.

The rearrangement links TRBV20-1 to TRBJ2-3, with D unresolved. Material: blood, obtained at baseline. The sequence was collected from a person between 25 and 80 years old with non-small cell lung cancer. The CDR3 region is CSAQWPEPPF. CDR3 DNA sequence: TGCAGTGCTCAATGGCCCGAACCACCTTTT.